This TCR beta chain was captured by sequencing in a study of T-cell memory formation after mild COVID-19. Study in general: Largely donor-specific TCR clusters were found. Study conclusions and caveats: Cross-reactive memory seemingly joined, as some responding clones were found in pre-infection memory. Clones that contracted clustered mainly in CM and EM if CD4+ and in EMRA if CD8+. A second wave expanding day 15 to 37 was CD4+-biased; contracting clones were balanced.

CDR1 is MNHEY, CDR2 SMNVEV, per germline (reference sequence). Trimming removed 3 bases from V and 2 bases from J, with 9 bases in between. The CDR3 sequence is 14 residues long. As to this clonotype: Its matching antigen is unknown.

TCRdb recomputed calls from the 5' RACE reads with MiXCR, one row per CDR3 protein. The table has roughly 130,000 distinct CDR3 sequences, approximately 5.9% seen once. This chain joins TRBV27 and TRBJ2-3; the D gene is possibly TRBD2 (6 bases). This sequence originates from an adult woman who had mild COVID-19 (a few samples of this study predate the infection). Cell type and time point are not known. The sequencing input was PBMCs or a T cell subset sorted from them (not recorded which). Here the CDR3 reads CASSFAGYTDTQYF. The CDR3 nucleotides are TGTGCCAGCAGTTTTGCGGGGTACACAGATACGCAGTATTTT.